The rows below give T cell receptor beta chains drawn from one sample of a study of regulatory T cells in long-lasting Graves disease. TCRdb re-derived calls from the multiplex PCR reads in MiXCR, one entry per CDR3 protein. This table holds fewer than 450,000 distinct CDR3 sequences, less than 25% found once. Source: peripheral blood mononuclear cells (PBMCs), taken when the disease was refractory, from a patient treated with antithyroid drugs. These receptor sequences come from a female donor with Graves disease. The CDR3 runs from the conserved cysteine through the conserved F or W. Each record gives: D gene, clone size, V gene, J gene, CDR3 length, CDR3 DNA, CDR3 protein. A D gene is named only where the DNA matches it firmly. The size entry is marked missing in some rows and otherwise reads once, few, many or a size class.

.	many	TRBV30	TRBJ1-1	13	TGTGCCTGGAAGGTTGCAGACTACACTGAAGCTTTCTTT	CAWKVADYTEAFF
.	few	TRBV12-3/TRBV12-4	TRBJ2-2	13	TGTGCCAGCAGCTTTAAGGGTGACGGGGAGCTGTTTTTT	CASSFKGDGELFF
TRBD1	few	TRBV7-9	TRBJ2-7	17	TGTGCCAGCAGCAACCGGGACAGACAAGAAAAAGACTACGAGCAGTACTTC	CASSNRDRQEKDYEQYF
TRBD2	few	TRBV9	TRBJ2-6	19	TGTGCCAGCAGCGTAGGTGAGCCTAGCGGGAGCTCTGGGGCCAACGTCCTGACTTTC	CASSVGEPSGSSGANVLTF
.	.	TRBV30	TRBJ2-1	14	TGTGCCTTGGGACGGGGCGGAGAAGGGAATGAGCAGTTCTTC	CALGRGGEGNEQFF
TRBD2	.	TRBV27	TRBJ2-1	12	TGTGCCAGCAGGGGGGGGTACAATGAGCAGTTCTTC	CASRGGYNEQFF
TRBD2	few	TRBV11-2	TRBJ2-2	14	TGTGCCGGGAGACTAGCGGTAAACACCGGGGAGCTGTTTTTT	CAGRLAVNTGELFF
.	many	TRBV11-1	TRBJ2-7	14	TGTGCCAGCAGCTCCCGGACACTAACTTACGAGCAGTACTTC	CASSSRTLTYEQYF
.	.	TRBV11-2	TRBJ1-1	13	TGCGCCAGCAGCTTGGAGGTGGGCACTGAAGCTTTCTTT	CASSLEVGTEAFF
.	few	TRBV29-1	TRBJ2-1	15	TGCAGCGTTAGCCCCCCCTTGAGCTCCTACAATGAGCAGTTCTTC	CSVSPPLSSYNEQFF
.	.	TRBV6-1	TRBJ1-2	10	TGTGCCAGCAGCTCGTGGGGCTACACCTTC	CASSSWGYTF
TRBD2	few	TRBV5-6	TRBJ2-7	16	TGTGCCAGCAGCTTATTTCGGGGGGGGATATCCTACGAGCAGTACTTC	CASSLFRGGISYEQYF
.	.	TRBV19	TRBJ1-2	14	TGTGCCAGTAGAGCAGGGACCGTAAACTATGGCTACACCTTC	CASRAGTVNYGYTF
.	many	TRBV6-5	TRBJ1-1	14	TGTGCCAGCAGTTCCTCCTACTGGAACACTGAAGCTTTCTTT	CASSSSYWNTEAFF
.	few	TRBV6-2/TRBV6-3	TRBJ2-7	14	TGTGCCAGCAGTTACGGGCCGTCGTTCTACGAGCAGTACTTC	CASSYGPSFYEQYF
.	.	TRBV2	TRBJ2-6	15	TGTGCCTGCATTTTCTCGGATGCTGGGGCCAACGTCCTGACTTTC	CACIFSDAGANVLTF
.	few	TRBV27	TRBJ1-2	13	TGTGCCAGCAGTATCACGGGGACCTATGGCTACACCTTC	CASSITGTYGYTF
TRBD2	.	TRBV2	TRBJ2-2	14	TGTGCCAGCGGCGGGGGAGCTGACACCGGGGAGCTGTTTTTT	CASGGGADTGELFF
.	few	TRBV18	TRBJ1-1	16	TGTGCCAGCTCACCGCTTAGTCGGCAGGGCGGAACTGAAGCTTTCTTT	CASSPLSRQGGTEAFF
.	many	TRBV13	TRBJ1-4	13	TGTGCCAGCAGCGCAGGCGTTAATGAAAAACTGTTTTTT	CASSAGVNEKLFF
TRBD2	.	TRBV7-8	TRBJ2-2	14	TGTGCCAGCAGCTTATTAGCGGGAGTCGGGGAGCTGTTTTTT	CASSLLAGVGELFF